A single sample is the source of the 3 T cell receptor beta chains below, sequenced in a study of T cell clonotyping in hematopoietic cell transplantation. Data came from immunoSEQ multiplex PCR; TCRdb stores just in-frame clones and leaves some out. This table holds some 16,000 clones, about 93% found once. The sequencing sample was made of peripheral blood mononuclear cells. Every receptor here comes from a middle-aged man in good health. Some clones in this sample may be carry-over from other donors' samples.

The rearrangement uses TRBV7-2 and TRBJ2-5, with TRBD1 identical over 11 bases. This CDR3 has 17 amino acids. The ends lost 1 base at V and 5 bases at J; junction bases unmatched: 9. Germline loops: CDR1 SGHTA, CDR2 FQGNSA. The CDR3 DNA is TGTGCCAGCAGCTTAGGGGGACAGGGGGTTGTGTTGGAGACCCAGTACTTC. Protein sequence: CASSLGGQGVVLETQYF.

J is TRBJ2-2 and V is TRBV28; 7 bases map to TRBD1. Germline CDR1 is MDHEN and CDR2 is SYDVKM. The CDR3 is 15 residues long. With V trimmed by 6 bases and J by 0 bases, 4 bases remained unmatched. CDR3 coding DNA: TGTGCCAGCAGAACCGGGACAGCGAACACCGGGGAGCTGTTTTTT. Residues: CASRTGTANTGELFF.

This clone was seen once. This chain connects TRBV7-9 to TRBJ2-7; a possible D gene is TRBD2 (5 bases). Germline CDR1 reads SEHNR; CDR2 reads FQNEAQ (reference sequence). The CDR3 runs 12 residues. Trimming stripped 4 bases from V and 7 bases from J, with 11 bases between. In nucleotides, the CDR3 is TGTGCCAGCAGCTCAGATAGCGCGGAGCAGTACTTC. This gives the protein CASSSDSAEQYF.